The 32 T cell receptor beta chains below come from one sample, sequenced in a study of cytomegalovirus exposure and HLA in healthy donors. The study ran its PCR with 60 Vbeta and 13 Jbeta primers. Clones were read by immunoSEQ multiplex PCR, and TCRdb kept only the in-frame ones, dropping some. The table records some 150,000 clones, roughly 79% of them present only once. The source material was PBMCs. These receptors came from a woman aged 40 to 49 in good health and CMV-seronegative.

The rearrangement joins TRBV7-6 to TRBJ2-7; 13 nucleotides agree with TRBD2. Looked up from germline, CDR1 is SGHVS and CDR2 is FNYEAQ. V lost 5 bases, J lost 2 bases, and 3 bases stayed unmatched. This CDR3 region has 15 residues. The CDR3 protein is CASSAGLAGPYEQYF. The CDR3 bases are TGTGCCAGCAGCGCGGGACTAGCGGGGCCCTACGAGCAGTACTTC.

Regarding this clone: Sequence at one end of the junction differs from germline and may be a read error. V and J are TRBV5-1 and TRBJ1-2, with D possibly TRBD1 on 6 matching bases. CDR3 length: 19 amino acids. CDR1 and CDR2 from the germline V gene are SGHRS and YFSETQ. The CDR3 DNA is TGCGCCAGCAGTTTGGGGGCCCCCGGTACAGGGAAGGGGGACTATGGCTACACCTTC. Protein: CASSLGAPGTGKGDYGYTF. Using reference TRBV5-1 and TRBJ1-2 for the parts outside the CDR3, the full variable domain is KAGVTQTPRYLIKTRGQQVTLSCSPISGHRSVSWYQQTPGQGLQFLFEYFSETQRNKGNFPGRFSGRQFSNSRSEMNVSTLELGDSALYLCASSLGAPGTGKGDYGYTFGSGTRLTVV.

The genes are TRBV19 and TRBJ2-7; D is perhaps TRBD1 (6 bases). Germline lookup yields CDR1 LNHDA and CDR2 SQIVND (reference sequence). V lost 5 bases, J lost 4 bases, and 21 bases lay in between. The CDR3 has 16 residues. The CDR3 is CASSFRGSSLKYEQYF. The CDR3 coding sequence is TGTGCCAGTAGTTTCAGGGGTTCCTCATTAAAATACGAGCAGTACTTC. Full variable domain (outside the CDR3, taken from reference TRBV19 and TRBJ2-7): DGGITQSPKYLFRKEGQNVTLSCEQNLNHDAMYWYRQDPGQGLRLIYYSQIVNDFQKGDIAEGYSVSREKKESFPLTVTSAQKNPTAFYLCASSFRGSSLKYEQYFGPGTRLTVT.

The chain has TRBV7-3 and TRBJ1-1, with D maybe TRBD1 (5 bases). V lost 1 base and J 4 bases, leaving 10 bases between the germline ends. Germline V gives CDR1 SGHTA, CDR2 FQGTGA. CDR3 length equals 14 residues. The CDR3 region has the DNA TGTGCCAGCAGCTTAAGGGGGGGGAGCACTGAAGCTTTCTTT. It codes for CASSLRGGSTEAFF.

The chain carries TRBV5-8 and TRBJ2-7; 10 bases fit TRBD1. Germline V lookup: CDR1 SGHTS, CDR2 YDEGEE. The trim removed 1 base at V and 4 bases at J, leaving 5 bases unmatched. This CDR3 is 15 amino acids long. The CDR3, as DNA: TGTGCCAGCAGCTTGCCCGGGACAGGGGCATACGAGCAGTACTTC. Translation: CASSLPGTGAYEQYF.

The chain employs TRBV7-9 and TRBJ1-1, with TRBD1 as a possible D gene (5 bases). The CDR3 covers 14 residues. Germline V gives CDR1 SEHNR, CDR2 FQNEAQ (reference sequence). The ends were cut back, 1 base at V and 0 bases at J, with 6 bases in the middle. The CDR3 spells CASSLEGLNTEAFF. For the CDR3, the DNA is TGTGCCAGCAGCTTAGAGGGGCTGAACACTGAAGCTTTCTTT.

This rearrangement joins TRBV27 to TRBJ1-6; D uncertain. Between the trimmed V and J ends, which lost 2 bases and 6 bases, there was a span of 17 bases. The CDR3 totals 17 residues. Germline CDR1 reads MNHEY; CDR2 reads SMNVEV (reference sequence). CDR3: CASSLIARGRANSPLHF. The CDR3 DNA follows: TGTGCCAGCAGTTTAATCGCCCGGGGAAGGGCTAATTCACCCCTCCACTTT.

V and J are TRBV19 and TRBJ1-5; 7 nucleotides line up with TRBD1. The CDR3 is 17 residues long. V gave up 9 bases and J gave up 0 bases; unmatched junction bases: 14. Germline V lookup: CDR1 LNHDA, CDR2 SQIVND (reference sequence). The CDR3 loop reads CASRSSAGQPSNQPQHF. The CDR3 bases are TGTGCCAGCCGATCAAGCGCGGGACAGCCTAGCAATCAGCCCCAGCATTTT.

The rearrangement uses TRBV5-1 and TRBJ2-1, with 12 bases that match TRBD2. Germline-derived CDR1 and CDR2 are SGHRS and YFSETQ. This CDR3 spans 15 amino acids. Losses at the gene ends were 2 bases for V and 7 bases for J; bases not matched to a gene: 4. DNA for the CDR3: TGCGCCAGCAGCTTCTCTAGCGGGGGGGTTAATGAGCAGTTCTTC. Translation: CASSFSSGGVNEQFF. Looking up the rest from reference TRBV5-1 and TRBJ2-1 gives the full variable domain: KAGVTQTPRYLIKTRGQQVTLSCSPISGHRSVSWYQQTPGQGLQFLFEYFSETQRNKGNFPGRFSGRQFSNSRSEMNVSTLELGDSALYLCASSFSSGGVNEQFFGPGTRLTVL.

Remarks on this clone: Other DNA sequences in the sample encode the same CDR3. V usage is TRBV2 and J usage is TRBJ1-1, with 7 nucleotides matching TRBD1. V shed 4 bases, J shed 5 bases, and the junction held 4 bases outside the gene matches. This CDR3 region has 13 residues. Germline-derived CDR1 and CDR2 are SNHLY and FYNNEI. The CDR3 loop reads CASSGQGYTEAFF. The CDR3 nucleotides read TGTGCCAGCAGTGGACAGGGATATACTGAAGCTTTCTTT.

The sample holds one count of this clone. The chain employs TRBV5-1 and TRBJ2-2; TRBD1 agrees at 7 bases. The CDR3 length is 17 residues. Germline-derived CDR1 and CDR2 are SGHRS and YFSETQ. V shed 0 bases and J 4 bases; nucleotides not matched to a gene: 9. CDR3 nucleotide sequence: TGCGCCAGCAGCTTGGGTGACACAGGGGTTCGCACCGGGGAGCTGTTTTTT. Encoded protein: CASSLGDTGVRTGELFF. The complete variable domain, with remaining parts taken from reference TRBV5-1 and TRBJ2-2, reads KAGVTQTPRYLIKTRGQQVTLSCSPISGHRSVSWYQQTPGQGLQFLFEYFSETQRNKGNFPGRFSGRQFSNSRSEMNVSTLELGDSALYLCASSLGDTGVRTGELFFGEGSRLTVL.

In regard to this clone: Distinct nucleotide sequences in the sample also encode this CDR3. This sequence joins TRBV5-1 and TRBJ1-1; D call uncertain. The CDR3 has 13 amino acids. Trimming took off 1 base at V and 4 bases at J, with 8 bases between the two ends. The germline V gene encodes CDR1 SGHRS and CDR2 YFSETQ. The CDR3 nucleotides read TGCGCCAGCAGCTTGACCGGAGTCACTGAAGCTTTCTTT. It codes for CASSLTGVTEAFF.

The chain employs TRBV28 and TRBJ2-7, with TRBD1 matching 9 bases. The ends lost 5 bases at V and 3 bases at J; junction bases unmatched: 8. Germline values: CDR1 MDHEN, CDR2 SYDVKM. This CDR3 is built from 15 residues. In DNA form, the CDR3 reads TGTGCCAGCAGTACTGCGGGACAGGGTGTCTACGAGCAGTACTTC. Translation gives CASSTAGQGVYEQYF.

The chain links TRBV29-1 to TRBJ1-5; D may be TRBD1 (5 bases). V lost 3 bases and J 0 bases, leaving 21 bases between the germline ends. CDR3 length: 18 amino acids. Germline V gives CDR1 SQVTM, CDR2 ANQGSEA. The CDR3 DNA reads TGCAGCGTTGAGAGTCGGCAGGGAGGCCCGGGTAGCAATCAGCCCCAGCATTTT. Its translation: CSVESRQGGPGSNQPQHF.

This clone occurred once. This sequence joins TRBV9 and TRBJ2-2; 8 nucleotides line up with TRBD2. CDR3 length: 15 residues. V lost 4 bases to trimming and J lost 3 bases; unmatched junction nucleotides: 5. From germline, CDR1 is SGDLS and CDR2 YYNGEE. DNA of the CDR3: TGTGCCAGCAGCAGGCAAGCGGGGGACACCGGGGAGCTGTTTTTT. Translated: CASSRQAGDTGELFF.

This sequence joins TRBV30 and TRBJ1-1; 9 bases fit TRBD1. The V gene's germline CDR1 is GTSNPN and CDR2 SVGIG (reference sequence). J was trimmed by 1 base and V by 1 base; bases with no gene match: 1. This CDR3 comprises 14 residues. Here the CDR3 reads CAWSGGQGNTEAFF. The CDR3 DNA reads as TGTGCCTGGAGTGGGGGACAGGGGAACACTGAAGCTTTCTTT.

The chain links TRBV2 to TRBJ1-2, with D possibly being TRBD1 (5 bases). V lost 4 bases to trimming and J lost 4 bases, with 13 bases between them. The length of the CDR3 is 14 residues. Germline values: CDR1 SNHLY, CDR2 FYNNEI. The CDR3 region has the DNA TGTGCCAGCAGTGTGGTGGGGGGTAGCTATGGCTACACCTTC. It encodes CASSVVGGSYGYTF. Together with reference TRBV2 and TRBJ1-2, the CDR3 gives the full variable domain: EPEVTQTPSHQVTQMGQEVILRCVPISNHLYFYWYRQILGQKVEFLVSFYNNEISEKSEIFDDQFSVERPDGSNFTLKIRSTKLEDSAMYFCASSVVGGSYGYTFGSGTRLTVV.

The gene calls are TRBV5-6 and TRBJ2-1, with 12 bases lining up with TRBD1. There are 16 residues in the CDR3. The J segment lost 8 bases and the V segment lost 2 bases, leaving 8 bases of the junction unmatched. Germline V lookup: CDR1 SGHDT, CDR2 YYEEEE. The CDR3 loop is CASSFTGTGGLDEQFF. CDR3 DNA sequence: TGTGCCAGCAGCTTTACCGGGACAGGGGGCTTGGATGAGCAGTTCTTC.

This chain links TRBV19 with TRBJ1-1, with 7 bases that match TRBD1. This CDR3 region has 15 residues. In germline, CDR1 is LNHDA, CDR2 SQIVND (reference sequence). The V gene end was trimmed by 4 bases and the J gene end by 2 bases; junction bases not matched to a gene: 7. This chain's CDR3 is CASSRGGERNTEAFF. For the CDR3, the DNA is TGTGCCAGTAGTAGAGGGGGCGAACGAAACACTGAAGCTTTCTTT.

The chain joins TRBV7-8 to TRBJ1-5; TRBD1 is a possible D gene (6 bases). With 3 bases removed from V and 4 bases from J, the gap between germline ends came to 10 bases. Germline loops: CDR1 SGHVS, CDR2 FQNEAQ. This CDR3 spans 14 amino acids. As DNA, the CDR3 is TGTGCCAGCAGCTTCGGGACAACAAATCAGCCCCAGCATTTT. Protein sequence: CASSFGTTNQPQHF.

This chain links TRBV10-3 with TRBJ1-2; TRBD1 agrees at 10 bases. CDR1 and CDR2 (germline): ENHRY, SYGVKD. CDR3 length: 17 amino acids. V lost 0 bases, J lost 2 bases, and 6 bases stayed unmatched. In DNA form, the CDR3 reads TGTGCCATCAGTGAGTCAGGAGGGACAGGGGCGAACTATGGCTACACCTTC. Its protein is CAISESGGTGANYGYTF.

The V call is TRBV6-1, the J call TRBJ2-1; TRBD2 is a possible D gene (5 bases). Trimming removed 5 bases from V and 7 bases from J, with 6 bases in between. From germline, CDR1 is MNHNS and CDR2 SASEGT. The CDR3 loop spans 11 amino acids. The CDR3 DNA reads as TGTGCCAGCAGTACTAGGAATGAGCAGTTCTTC. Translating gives CASSTRNEQFF.

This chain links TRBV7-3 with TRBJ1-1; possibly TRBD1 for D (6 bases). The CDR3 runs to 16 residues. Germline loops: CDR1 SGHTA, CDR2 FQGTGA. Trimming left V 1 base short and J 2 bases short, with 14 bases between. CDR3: CASSLRFTGINTEAFF. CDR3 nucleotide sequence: TGTGCCAGCAGCTTAAGATTTACAGGGATAAACACTGAAGCTTTCTTT.

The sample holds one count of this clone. The CDR3 here is CASSQAGAPDHYGYTF. DNA of the CDR3: TGTGCCAGCAGCCAAGCAGGCGCCCCCGACCACTATGGCTACACCTTC. V is TRBV14 and J is TRBJ1-2; D gene unclear. Germline CDR1 reads SGHDN; CDR2 reads FVKESK. The CDR3 contains 16 residues. Trimming stripped 1 base from V and 3 bases from J, with 15 bases between.

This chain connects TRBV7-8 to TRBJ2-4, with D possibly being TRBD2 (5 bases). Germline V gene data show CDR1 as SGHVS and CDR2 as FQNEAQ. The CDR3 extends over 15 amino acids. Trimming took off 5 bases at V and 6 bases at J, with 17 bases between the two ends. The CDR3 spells CASSETPRGANIQYF. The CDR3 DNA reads TGTGCCAGCAGCGAGACACCACGGGGTGCAAACATTCAGTACTTC.

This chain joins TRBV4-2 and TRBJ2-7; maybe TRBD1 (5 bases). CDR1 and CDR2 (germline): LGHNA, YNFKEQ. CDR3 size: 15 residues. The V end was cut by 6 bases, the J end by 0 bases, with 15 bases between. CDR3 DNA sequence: TGTGCCAGCAGTCGCGCTGACAGAGACTCCTACGAGCAGTACTTC. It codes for CASSRADRDSYEQYF.

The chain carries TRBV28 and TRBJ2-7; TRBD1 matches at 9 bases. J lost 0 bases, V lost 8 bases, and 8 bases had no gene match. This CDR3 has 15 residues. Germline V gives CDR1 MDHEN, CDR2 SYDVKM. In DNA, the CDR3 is TGTGCCAGCCGTGGACAGGGGAGTCGCTCCTACGAGCAGTACTTC. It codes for CASRGQGSRSYEQYF.

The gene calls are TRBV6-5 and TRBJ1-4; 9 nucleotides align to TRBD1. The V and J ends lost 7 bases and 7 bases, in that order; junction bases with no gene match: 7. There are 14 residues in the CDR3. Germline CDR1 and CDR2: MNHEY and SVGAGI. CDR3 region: CASKRGQGSEKLFF. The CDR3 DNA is TGTGCCAGCAAAAGGGGACAGGGTTCTGAAAAACTGTTTTTT.

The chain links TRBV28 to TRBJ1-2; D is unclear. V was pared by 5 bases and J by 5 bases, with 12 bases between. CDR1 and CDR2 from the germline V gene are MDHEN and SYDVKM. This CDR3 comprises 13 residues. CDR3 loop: CASSTPIAYGYTF. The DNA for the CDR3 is TGTGCCAGCAGTACCCCGATAGCTTATGGCTACACCTTC.

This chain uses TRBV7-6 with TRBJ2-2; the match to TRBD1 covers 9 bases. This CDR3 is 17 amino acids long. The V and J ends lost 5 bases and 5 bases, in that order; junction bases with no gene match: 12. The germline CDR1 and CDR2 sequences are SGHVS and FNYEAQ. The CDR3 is CASSPWTGELRTGELFF. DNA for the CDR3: TGTGCCAGCAGCCCCTGGACAGGGGAACTCAGGACCGGGGAGCTGTTTTTT.

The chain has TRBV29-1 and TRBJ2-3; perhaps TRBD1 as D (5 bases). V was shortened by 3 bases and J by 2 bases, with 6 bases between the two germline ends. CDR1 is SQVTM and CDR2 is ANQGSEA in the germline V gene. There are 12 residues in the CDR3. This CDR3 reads CSVEDNTDTQYF. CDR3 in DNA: TGCAGCGTTGAGGACAACACAGATACGCAGTATTTT.

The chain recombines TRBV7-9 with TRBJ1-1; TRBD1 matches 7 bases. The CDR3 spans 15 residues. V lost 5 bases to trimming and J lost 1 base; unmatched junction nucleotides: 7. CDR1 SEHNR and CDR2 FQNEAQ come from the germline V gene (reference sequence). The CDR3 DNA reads TGTGCCAGCAGCCCCGGCGGGACAGAGAACACTGAAGCTTTCTTT. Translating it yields CASSPGGTENTEAFF.